The clone carrying this T cell receptor beta chain has a count of ten or more. Losses at the gene ends were 3 bases for V and 4 bases for J; bases not matched to a gene: 2. Germline CDR1 SGHDN, CDR2 FVKESK. The CDR3 extends over 16 amino acids. MiXCR was run by TCRdb on the RACE reads, yielding one entry per CDR3 protein. Altogether about 50,000 distinct CDR3 sequences are present, 3.5% to 4.5% being singletons, with the ten largest covering 1.5% to 2%. The data are from a study of human T cells and chemical hapten exposure. The time point was: healthy volunteer bleed at 2 weeks. Unfractionated whole blood was the source from which total RNA was extracted.

The sequenced material came from whole blood. The clonotype was recovered from a female donor in good health. Some clones in this sample may be carry-over from other donors' samples. The chain combines TRBV14 with TRBJ2-2, with 13 positions matching TRBD2. The CDR3 is CASSQGLAGTTGELFF. CDR3 coding DNA: TGTGCCAGCAGCCAGGGACTAGCGGGAACCACCGGGGAGCTGTTTTTT.